This entry is about one TCR beta chain. The antigen remains unidentified. Attached unique molecular identifiers marked individual cDNA molecules. A single record per CDR3 protein comes from TCRdb applying MiXCR to the 5' RACE reads. This table has around 70,000 distinct CDR3 sequences, 12% appearing once. This record belongs to a study of early T cells in non-severe SARS-CoV-2 infection. Overall study: RNA in bulk from unsorted whole blood was sequenced, and chains were unpaired. Study results and caveats: VDJdb matching skewed toward anti-spike CD8 responses, missing private and CD4 specificities.

V shed 2 bases and J shed 11 bases, with 11 bases lying between them. Germline-derived CDR1 and CDR2 are SNHLY and FYNNEI. The CDR3 covers 12 residues. The chain carries TRBV2 and TRBJ2-3; D remains ambiguous. Material for sequencing was whole blood. The source is an adult who was a healthcare worker with PCR-confirmed SARS-CoV-2 infection or an uninfected control (not recorded which). The DNA of the CDR3 is TGTGCCAGCAGTGAATGGGTAATTTTGCAGTATTTT. Its protein product is CASSEWVILQYF.